Following are 19 T cell receptor beta chains from one sample sequenced in a study of identical twins. In TCRdb, the 5' RACE reads were re-called with MiXCR into one record per CDR3 protein. The table lists hundreds of thousands of distinct CDR3 sequences, 8.6% of them singletons. This sample was shared with a second study, whose subject was yellow fever vaccine responses in identical twins.

Sequencing was performed on PBMCs. These receptors originate from a woman aged 18-30 years in good health.

This chain links TRBV9 with TRBJ2-3; 11 bases map to TRBD1. This CDR3 comprises 16 residues. V trimming: 4 bases; J trimming: 5 bases; junction bases outside the gene matches: 9. Per the germline V gene, CDR1 is SGDLS and CDR2 is YYNGEE. CDR3 sequence reads: CASSRRTGGAGDTQYF. The DNA for the CDR3 is TGTGCCAGCAGCAGACGGACAGGGGGCGCGGGAGATACGCAGTATTTT.

This chain uses TRBV20-1 with TRBJ2-7; perhaps TRBD2 as D (5 bases). V lost 6 bases, J lost 0 bases, and 12 bases lay in between. The CDR3 has 13 amino acids. In germline, CDR1 is DFQATT, CDR2 SNEGSKA (reference sequence). DNA of the CDR3: TGCAGTGCCGGACGGGCGGGCTCCTACGAGCAGTACTTC. It translates to CSAGRAGSYEQYF.

The table lists this clonotype with many counts. The rearrangement uses TRBV5-1 and TRBJ1-1; D perhaps matches TRBD1 (6 bases). From germline, CDR1 is SGHRS and CDR2 YFSETQ. Trimming pared 4 bases from V and 0 bases from J, leaving 13 bases between. CDR3 length: 15 residues. CDR3 in amino acids: CASSTYQGMNTEAFF. The CDR3 region has the DNA TGCGCCAGCAGCACGTATCAGGGGATGAACACTGAAGCTTTCTTT.

This sequence joins TRBV10-2 and TRBJ2-7, with 9 bases identical to TRBD2. V lost 2 bases, J lost 0 bases, and 8 bases stayed unmatched. Germline V gives CDR1 WSHSY, CDR2 SAAADI. CDR3 length: 17 amino acids. The DNA for the CDR3 is TGCGCCAGCAGTGAGACCCCAGCTAGCGGGGACTCCTACGAGCAGTACTTC. Protein: CASSETPASGDSYEQYF.

This clonotype was counted at least ten times. This sequence joins TRBV2 and TRBJ2-7; TRBD1 matches at 7 bases. CDR3 length: 17 amino acids. Germline V gives CDR1 SNHLY, CDR2 FYNNEI. With V trimmed by 4 bases and J by 3 bases, 15 bases remained unmatched. The CDR3: CASSGGRGLFGNYEQYF. The DNA for the CDR3 is TGTGCCAGCAGTGGTGGAAGGGGGCTATTCGGGAACTACGAGCAGTACTTC.

This clonotype has a count of ten or more. The chain is built from TRBV7-8 and TRBJ2-1, with 12 bases that match TRBD2. The CDR3 has 17 amino acids. The germline V gene encodes CDR1 SGHVS and CDR2 FQNEAQ. With 5 bases clipped from V and 2 bases from J, the junction kept 7 bases outside the gene matches. CDR3 nucleotide sequence: TGTGCCAGCAGCCCTCGGACTAGCGGGATTACCTACAATGAGCAGTTCTTC. This gives the protein CASSPRTSGITYNEQFF. The variable domain in full, with the rest retrieved from reference TRBV7-8 and TRBJ2-1, is GAGVSQSPRYKVAKRGQDVALRCDPISGHVSLFWYQQALGQGPEFLTYFQNEAQLDKSGLPSDRFFAERPEGSVSTLKIQRTQQEDSAVYLCASSPRTSGITYNEQFFGPGTRLTVL.

This clonotype was counted between two and nine times. The chain is built from TRBV9 and TRBJ2-1; 11 nucleotides align to TRBD2. This CDR3 region has 17 residues. Trimming took 0 bases from V and 3 from J; bases not matched to a gene: 5. CDR1 is SGDLS and CDR2 is YYNGEE in the germline V gene. The CDR3 region is CASSVVAGGPVYNEQFF. The CDR3 DNA reads as TGTGCCAGCAGCGTAGTAGCGGGGGGGCCGGTCTACAATGAGCAGTTCTTC.

The genes are TRBV5-8 and TRBJ2-3; TRBD1 aligns across 10 bases. CDR1 and CDR2 (germline): SGHTS, YDEGEE. Trimming removed 5 bases from V and 5 bases from J; junction bases left unmatched: 8. CDR3 length equals 15 residues. The CDR3 bases are TGTGCCAGCAGGAACCGGGGGACAGGGGTAGATACGCAGTATTTT. This encodes CASRNRGTGVDTQYF. The complete variable domain, with remaining parts taken from reference TRBV5-8 and TRBJ2-3, reads EAGVTQSPTHLIKTRGQQATLRCSPISGHTSVYWYQQALGLGLQFLLWYDEGEERNRGNFPPRFSGRQFPNYSSELNVNALELEDSALYLCASRNRGTGVDTQYFGPGTRLTVL.

V is TRBV7-2 and J is TRBJ2-1; D unresolved. Germline CDR1 SGHTA, CDR2 FQGNSA. Trimming stripped 2 bases from V and 8 bases from J, with 13 bases between. This CDR3 has 14 amino acids. The CDR3 region has the DNA TGTGCCAGCAGCTTATCTTTCTGGGTCGATGAGCAGTTCTTC. Residues: CASSLSFWVDEQFF.

The CDR3 protein is CASSPRLAGGPSTDTQYF. DNA of the CDR3: TGCGCCAGCAGCCCGCGACTAGCGGGGGGGCCTAGCACAGATACGCAGTATTTT. The chain combines TRBV5-1 with TRBJ2-3; 14 positions match TRBD2. V was clipped by 4 bases and J by 0 bases; unmatched bases: 7. This CDR3 has 18 residues. CDR1 is SGHRS and CDR2 is YFSETQ in the germline V gene.

The table lists this clonotype with many counts. This sequence joins TRBV29-1 and TRBJ2-7; possible D gene TRBD2, 7 bases. Trimming took off 5 bases at V and 6 bases at J, with 14 bases between the two ends. Looked up from germline, CDR1 is SQVTM and CDR2 is ANQGSEA. This CDR3 is 12 amino acids long. CDR3 in amino acids: CSVSRGGSEQYF. The CDR3 nucleotides read TGCAGCGTTTCAAGGGGGGGAAGCGAGCAGTACTTC.

This sequence joins TRBV18 and TRBJ2-2; perhaps TRBD1 as D (6 bases). Germline V lookup: CDR1 KGHSH, CDR2 LQKENI. This CDR3 region has 15 residues. Between the trimmed V and J ends, which lost 0 bases and 5 bases, there was a span of 10 bases. The CDR3 region has the DNA TGTGCCAGCTCACCACCCAGGGGAAGTACCGGGGAGCTGTTTTTT. Its translation: CASSPPRGSTGELFF. The whole variable domain, remainder taken from reference TRBV18 and TRBJ2-2, is NAGVMQNPRHLVRRRGQEARLRCSPMKGHSHVYWYRQLPEEGLKFMVYLQKENIIDESGMPKERFSAEFPKEGPSILRIQQVVRGDSAAYFCASSPPRGSTGELFFGEGSRLTVL.

This chain uses TRBV5-1 with TRBJ2-5; D is undetermined. V was shortened by 4 bases and J by 4 bases, with 8 bases between the two germline ends. Germline values: CDR1 SGHRS, CDR2 YFSETQ. This CDR3 has 12 amino acids. The CDR3 DNA reads as TGCGCCAGCAGCCGTCTAACAGAGACCCAGTACTTC. Encoded protein: CASSRLTETQYF.

V gene TRBV6-5 combines with J gene TRBJ2-6; D is possibly TRBD2 (6 bases). The germline V and J ends were trimmed by 0 bases and 2 bases, with 8 bases remaining between them. The CDR3 length is 16 residues. The germline V gene encodes CDR1 MNHEY and CDR2 SVGAGI. The chain's CDR3 is CASSYSGGTGANVLTF. The DNA of the CDR3 is TGTGCCAGCAGTTACTCGGGGGGAACTGGGGCCAACGTCCTGACTTTC.

The chain combines TRBV12-3 or TRBV12-4 with TRBJ2-7, with D perhaps TRBD1 or TRBD2 (5 bases each). The CDR3 sequence is 14 residues long. V was cut by 5 bases and J by 3 bases, with 14 bases left in between. The CDR3 region has the DNA TGTGCCAGCAGTCGAGGGACCACCCGCTACGAGCAGTACTTC. Its protein product is CASSRGTTRYEQYF.

This clonotype has at least ten counts. This rearrangement joins TRBV10-3 to TRBJ2-6; D is uncertain. Trimming pared 4 bases from V and 0 bases from J, leaving 10 bases between. The CDR3 loop spans 16 amino acids. Germline values: CDR1 ENHRY, CDR2 SYGVKD. CDR3 region: CAISGDPRSGANVLTF. CDR3 bases: TGTGCCATCAGTGGGGATCCGCGCTCTGGGGCCAACGTCCTGACTTTC.

This clonotype was recorded a few times. The chain couples TRBV20-1 to TRBJ2-7; D is ambiguous. Germline CDR1 reads DFQATT; CDR2 reads SNEGSKA (reference sequence). Trimming left V 0 bases short and J 6 bases short, with 12 bases between. This CDR3 is 13 amino acids long. The CDR3, as DNA: TGCAGTGCTAGAGAGCCCTCCCCTGTCGAGCAGTACTTC. Its protein is CSAREPSPVEQYF.

This clonotype was detected ten times or more. The chain employs TRBV4-3 and TRBJ2-3, with D tentatively TRBD1 (6 bases). This CDR3 is 13 amino acids long. Per germline, CDR1 LGHNA and CDR2 YSLEER. Deletions cut 6 bases from V and 2 bases from J, with 9 bases between. CDR3: CASRDRNTDTQYF. As DNA, the CDR3 is TGCGCCAGCAGAGACAGGAACACAGATACGCAGTATTTT.

The chain links TRBV12-5 to TRBJ2-1, with 11 bases fitting TRBD2. Germline V gene sequence: CDR1 LGHNT, CDR2 FRNRAP. This CDR3 spans 17 amino acids. The V segment lost 1 base and the J segment 7 bases; nucleotides outside the gene matches: 9. In DNA, the CDR3 is TGTGCTAGTGGTTTGGCAATAATAGCGGGAGGGGGTAATGAGCAGTTCTTC. Translation: CASGLAIIAGGGNEQFF. Full variable domain (rest looked up from reference TRBV12-5 and TRBJ2-1): DARVTQTPRHKVTEMGQEVTMRCQPILGHNTVFWYRQTMMQGLELLAYFRNRAPLDDSGMPKDRFSAEMPDATLATLKIQPSEPRDSAVYFCASGLAIIAGGGNEQFFGPGTRLTVL.